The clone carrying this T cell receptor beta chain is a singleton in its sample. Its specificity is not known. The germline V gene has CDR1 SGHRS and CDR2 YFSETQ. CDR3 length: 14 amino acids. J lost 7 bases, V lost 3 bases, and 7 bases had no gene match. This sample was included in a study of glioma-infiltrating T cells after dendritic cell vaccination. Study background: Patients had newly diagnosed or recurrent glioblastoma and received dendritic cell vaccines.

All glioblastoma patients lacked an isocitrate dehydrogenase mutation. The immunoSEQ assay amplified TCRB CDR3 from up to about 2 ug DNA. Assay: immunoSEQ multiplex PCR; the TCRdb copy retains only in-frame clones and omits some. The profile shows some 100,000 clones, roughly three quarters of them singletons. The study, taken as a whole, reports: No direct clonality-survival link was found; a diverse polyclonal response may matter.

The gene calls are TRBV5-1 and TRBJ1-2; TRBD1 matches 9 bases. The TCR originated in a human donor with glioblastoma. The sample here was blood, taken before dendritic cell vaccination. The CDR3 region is CASSSSGQGSGYTF. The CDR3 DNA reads TGCGCCAGCAGCTCCTCGGGACAGGGCAGTGGCTACACCTTC.